This T cell receptor (beta chain) came from a study of identical twins. Overall study findings and caveats: Surplus twin overlap in beta out-of-frame sequences was less pronounced.

With 3 bases removed from V and 5 bases from J, the gap between germline ends came to 13 bases. The CDR3 has 14 residues. Germline V gene data show CDR1 as SGHRS and CDR2 as YFSETQ. TCRdb itself ran the 5' RACE reads through MiXCR, one entry per CDR3 protein. The table has hundreds of thousands of distinct CDR3 sequences, around 20% seen once. Details on this clonotype: Antigen specificity is unknown.

These data were also reused for a study on T cells expressing NK-cell markers. That investigation notes: Obtained from sorted CD3+CD56+NKG2C+, CD3+CD56+NKG2C- and CD3+CD56-NKG2C+ T cells were the TCR beta repertoires. Of eight sequenced donors, seven were HCMV-seropositive and one HCMV-seronegative.

The chain links TRBV5-1 to TRBJ2-3, with D perhaps matching TRBD1 or TRBD2 (5 bases each). This clonotype was obtained from a woman aged 18 to 35 in good health. Sequenced material: PBMCs. CDR3 amino acids: CASSSGTGRDTQYF. DNA of the CDR3: TGCGCCAGCAGCTCGGGGACGGGAAGAGATACGCAGTATTTT.